The 17 T cell receptor beta chains reported below all come from one sample, sequenced in a study of PD-L1 blockade in urothelial cancer. Using immunoSEQ multiplex PCR, the repertoire was profiled, and TCRdb retains in-frame clones only, with some absent. This table has around 45,000 clones, more than 75% appearing once. The input for sequencing was PBMCs, taken around atezolizumab (anti-PD-L1) treatment. These TCRs come from a woman aged 60-70 years with urothelial cancer.

The chain couples TRBV20-1 to TRBJ2-3, with D perhaps TRBD1 (5 bases). CDR3 size: 11 residues. CDR1 is DFQATT and CDR2 is SNEGSKA in the germline V gene (reference sequence). Between the trimmed V and J ends, which lost 7 bases and 4 bases, there was a span of 9 bases. Written as DNA, the CDR3 is TGCAGTGGGACACCGCCAGATACGCAGTATTTT. Encoded protein: CSGTPPDTQYF.

The CDR3 DNA follows: TGTGCCAGCATACTTTCCCGAGGTAGCCAAAACACCGGGGAGCTGTTTTTT. It codes for CASILSRGSQNTGELFF. The chain combines TRBV7-8 with TRBJ2-2; D remains ambiguous. This CDR3 has 17 residues. V lost 7 bases and J 2 bases, leaving 20 bases between the germline ends. Per the germline V gene, CDR1 is SGHVS and CDR2 is FQNEAQ.

J is TRBJ2-7 and V is TRBV27; D gene ambiguous. CDR1 is MNHEY and CDR2 is SMNVEV in the germline V gene (reference sequence). This CDR3 comprises 13 residues. Trimming cost V 1 base and J 5 bases, with 9 bases left between them. The CDR3, as DNA: TGTGCCAGCAGTTTATTGGCAAACAACGAGCAGTACTTC. Its translation: CASSLLANNEQYF.

This sequence joins TRBV28 and TRBJ1-4, with unresolved D. CDR3 length: 15 amino acids. Deletions cut 3 bases from V and 6 bases from J, with 14 bases between. Germline CDR1 is MDHEN and CDR2 is SYDVKM. DNA for the CDR3: TGTGCCAGCAGTTTCGGTGGGAGTAGGGATGAAAAACTGTTTTTT. It is translated as CASSFGGSRDEKLFF.

The rearrangement links TRBV5-1 to TRBJ2-5, with 10 bases matching TRBD2. V was clipped by 7 bases and J by 1 base; unmatched bases: 7. From germline, CDR1 is SGHRS and CDR2 YFSETQ. The CDR3 is made up of 15 amino acids. The DNA of the CDR3 is TGCGCCAGCGGACCTAGCGGGGGACTCCAAGAGACCCAGTACTTC. Amino acids: CASGPSGGLQETQYF.

The V and J genes are TRBV2 and TRBJ2-7; 8 nucleotides agree with TRBD1. The V gene end was trimmed by 6 bases and the J gene end by 4 bases; junction bases not matched to a gene: 8. The CDR3 has 14 amino acids. CDR1 and CDR2 (germline): SNHLY, FYNNEI. CDR3: CASRIPGQVYEQYF. Written as DNA, the CDR3 is TGTGCCAGCAGAATCCCGGGACAGGTTTACGAGCAGTACTTC.

The chain links TRBV13 to TRBJ1-2; 9 bases match TRBD1. Germline CDR1 is PRHDT and CDR2 is FYEKMQ (reference sequence). The CDR3 consists of 15 residues. V dropped 6 bases and J dropped 6; count of bases not matched to a gene: 11. CDR3 nucleotide sequence: TGTGCCAGCAGAAGTGGTTCGGGACAGGGAGATGGCTACACCTTC. Translated, it gives CASRSGSGQGDGYTF.

The rearrangement joins TRBV9 to TRBJ2-3; D remains ambiguous. The CDR3 runs 13 residues. Germline V gene sequence: CDR1 SGDLS, CDR2 YYNGEE. The germline V and J ends were trimmed by 0 bases and 0 bases, with 2 bases remaining between them. CDR3: CASSVASTDTQYF. CDR3 DNA sequence: TGTGCCAGCAGCGTAGCTAGCACAGATACGCAGTATTTT.

This clone was detected only once. The chain employs TRBV5-4 and TRBJ2-3, with D uncertain. Trimming shortened V by 0 bases and J by 4 bases, and 3 bases separated the two germline ends. Germline V lookup: CDR1 SGHNT, CDR2 YYREEE (reference sequence). CDR3 length equals 12 residues. The CDR3 is CASSLVADTQYF. The DNA of the CDR3 is TGTGCCAGCAGCTTGGTAGCAGATACGCAGTATTTT.

V usage is TRBV10-3 and J usage is TRBJ2-7, with 9 positions matching TRBD1. V was pared by 9 bases and J by 4 bases, with 7 bases of the junction left unmatched. Germline V gene data show CDR1 as ENHRY and CDR2 as SYGVKD. The CDR3 runs to 13 residues. CDR3 coding DNA: TGTGCCATAGCACCGGGACAGGGTTACGAGCAGTACTTC. It yields the protein CAIAPGQGYEQYF.

The chain is built from TRBV4-3 and TRBJ2-1; the match to TRBD2 covers 8 bases. Germline CDR1 reads LGHNA; CDR2 reads YSLEER. V trimming: 0 bases; J trimming: 2 bases; junction bases outside the gene matches: 9. The CDR3 totals 18 residues. For the CDR3, the DNA is TGCGCCAGCAGCCAAGATTGGGGGACTAGACACGCCTACAATGAGCAGTTCTTC. It translates to CASSQDWGTRHAYNEQFF.

The CDR3 spells CASKGGFETQYF. The DNA of the CDR3 is TGTGCCAGTAAAGGCGGGTTTGAGACCCAGTACTTC. The chain recombines TRBV19 with TRBJ2-5, with a possible D match to TRBD2 (5 bases). This CDR3 is built from 12 residues. Germline CDR1 reads LNHDA; CDR2 reads SQIVND (reference sequence). V lost 7 bases to trimming and J lost 5 bases, with 11 bases between them.

The chain couples TRBV6-5 to TRBJ2-7; D perhaps matches TRBD1 (6 bases). The V gene lost 6 bases and the J gene lost 4 bases, with 19 bases spanning the gap. Germline values: CDR1 MNHEY, CDR2 SVGAGI. CDR3 length: 15 amino acids. This CDR3 is CASRVPAGAPYEQYF. The CDR3 bases are TGTGCCAGCAGGGTCCCGGCAGGGGCCCCTTACGAGCAGTACTTC.

The chain is built from TRBV2 and TRBJ2-2, with 11 bases fitting TRBD2. This CDR3 has 17 amino acids. V was pared by 5 bases and J by 0 bases, with 5 bases of the junction left unmatched. The germline V gene has CDR1 SNHLY and CDR2 FYNNEI. The CDR3 protein is CASSSLAGDPNTGELFF. For the CDR3, the DNA is TGTGCCAGCAGTTCACTAGCGGGGGACCCGAACACCGGGGAGCTGTTTTTT.

The chain employs TRBV9 and TRBJ2-7; D is uncertain. Germline assignment: CDR1 SGDLS and CDR2 YYNGEE. The CDR3 length is 14 residues. Trimming cost V 3 bases and J 0 bases, with 10 bases left between them. DNA of the CDR3: TGTGCCAGCAGCGCACACGAGCGCTCCTACGAGCAGTACTTC. It is translated as CASSAHERSYEQYF.

In its sample, this clone was seen once. The chain has TRBV9 and TRBJ1-2; no definite D call. V was trimmed by 2 bases and J by 3 bases, leaving 8 bases between them. CDR1 and CDR2 (germline): SGDLS, YYNGEE. The CDR3 covers 13 residues. As DNA, the CDR3 is TGTGCCAGCAGCGTCCAGGTAGACTATGGCTACACCTTC. Translating gives CASSVQVDYGYTF.

The CDR3 nucleotides are TGTGCCAGCAGCTTAGTGGGACTAGGTGCCTACGAGCAGTACTTC. Its translation is CASSLVGLGAYEQYF. The gene calls are TRBV7-9 and TRBJ2-7; 8 bases are a match to TRBD2. Germline V gene sequence: CDR1 SEHNR, CDR2 FQNEAQ (reference sequence). This CDR3 is 15 amino acids long. V dropped 1 base and J dropped 2; count of bases not matched to a gene: 4. The variable domain in full, with the rest retrieved from reference TRBV7-9 and TRBJ2-7, is DTGVSQNPRHKITKRGQNVTFRCDPISEHNRLYWYRQTLGQGPEFLTYFQNEAQLEKSRLLSDRFSAERPKGSFSTLEIQRTEQGDSAMYLCASSLVGLGAYEQYFGPGTRLTVT.